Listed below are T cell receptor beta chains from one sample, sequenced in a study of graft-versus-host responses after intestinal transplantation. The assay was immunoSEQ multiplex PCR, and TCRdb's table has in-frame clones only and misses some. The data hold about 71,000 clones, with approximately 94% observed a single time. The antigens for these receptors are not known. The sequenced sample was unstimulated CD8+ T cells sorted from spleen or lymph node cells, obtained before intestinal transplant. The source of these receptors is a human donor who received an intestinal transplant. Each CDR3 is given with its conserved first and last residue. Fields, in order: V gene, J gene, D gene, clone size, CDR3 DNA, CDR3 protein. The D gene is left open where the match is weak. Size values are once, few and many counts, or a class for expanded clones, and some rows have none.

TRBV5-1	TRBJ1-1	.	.	TGCGCCAGCAGCTTGTACTTTCACGCTTTCTTT	CASSLYFHAFF
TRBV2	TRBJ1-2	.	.	TGTGCCAGCATAGATTGGGGCGCGGCGGATAAGTCGGACTATGGCTACACCTTC	CASIDWGAADKSDYGYTF
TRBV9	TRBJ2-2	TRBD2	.	TGTGCCAGCAGCCCAAAGGGAGACCTAGCGGGGTGGGGTATTGAGAGGGAGCTGTTTTTT	CASSPKGDLAGWGIERELFF
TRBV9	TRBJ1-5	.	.	TGTGCCAGCAGCGTTTGGGGGGGCAATCAGCCCCAGCATTTT	CASSVWGGNQPQHF
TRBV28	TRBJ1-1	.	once	TGTGCCAGCAGTTCCGGGTCGTTGAACACTGAAGCTTTCTTT	CASSSGSLNTEAFF
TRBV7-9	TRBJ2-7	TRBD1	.	TGTGCCAGCAGCCCGGGACAGGGCAACCTCTACGAGCAGTACTTC	CASSPGQGNLYEQYF
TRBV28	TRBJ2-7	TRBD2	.	TGTGCCAGCAGTTTAGGGACTAGCGGGAGCTACGAGCAGTACTTC	CASSLGTSGSYEQYF
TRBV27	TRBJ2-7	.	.	TGTGCCACCCGAGGGGGTGGCCCCTCCTACGAGCAGTACTTC	CATRGGGPSYEQYF
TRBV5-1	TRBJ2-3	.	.	TGCGCCAGCAGCTACTCCAGGGTTATTAGCACAGATACGCAGTATTTT	CASSYSRVISTDTQYF
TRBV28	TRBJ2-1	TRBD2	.	TGTGCCAGCAGTTTATTAGGTAGCGGGCACTACAATGAGCAGTTCTTC	CASSLLGSGHYNEQFF
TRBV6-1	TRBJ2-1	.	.	TGTGCCAGCACCCTAGTCGGCGGATACAATGAGCAGTTCTTC	CASTLVGGYNEQFF
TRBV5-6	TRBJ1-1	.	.	TGTGCCAGCAGCTTGGCCGTAGCGGGGAGAACTGAAGCTTTCTTT	CASSLAVAGRTEAFF
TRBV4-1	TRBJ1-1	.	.	TGCGCCAGCAGCCAAGTTTCTCCGGACGAGCTCACTGAAGCTTTCTTT	CASSQVSPDELTEAFF
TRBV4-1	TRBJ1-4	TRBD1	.	TGCGCCAGCAGCCAAGTTGGGAACCGGGACAGGGGGCGACGGAAACTGTTTTTT	CASSQVGNRDRGRRKLFF
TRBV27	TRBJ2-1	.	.	TGTGCCAGCAGTTTATCCCCTCTAAATGAGCAGTTCTTC	CASSLSPLNEQFF
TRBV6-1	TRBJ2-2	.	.	TGTGCCAGCAGCACCTTCGCGGGGCCGACCGGGGAGCTGTTTTTT	CASSTFAGPTGELFF
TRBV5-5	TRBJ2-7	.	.	TGTGCCAGCAGCTTGTCCGGGACACTCTACGAGCAGTACTTC	CASSLSGTLYEQYF
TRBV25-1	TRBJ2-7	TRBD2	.	TGTGCCAGCAGTGATTGGGATACTAGCGGGGGCTCATACGAGCAGTACTTC	CASSDWDTSGGSYEQYF
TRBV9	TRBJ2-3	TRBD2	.	TGTGCCAGCAGCGTTAGACTAGCGGGACCCACAGATACGCAGTATTTT	CASSVRLAGPTDTQYF
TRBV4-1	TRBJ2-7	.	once	TGCGCCAGCAGCCAAGATCGCGCCACCGGACTCTACGAGCAGTACTTC	CASSQDRATGLYEQYF
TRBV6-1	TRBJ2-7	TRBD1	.	TGTGCCAGGGACAGGGAAGAAGGCTACGAGCAGTACTTC	CARDREEGYEQYF
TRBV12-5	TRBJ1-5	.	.	TGTGCTAGTGGACTCGACAGCCCCAATCAGCCCCAGCATTTT	CASGLDSPNQPQHF
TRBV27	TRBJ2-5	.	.	TGTGCCAGCAGTTTATCAGGGACGGGATGGGAGACCCAGTACTTC	CASSLSGTGWETQYF
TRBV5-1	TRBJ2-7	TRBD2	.	TGCGCCAGCAGCTCTCCTAGCGGGTCCTACGAGCAGTACTTC	CASSSPSGSYEQYF
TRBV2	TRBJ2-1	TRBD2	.	TGTGCCAGCACCTCCCGGACTAGCGGGAGAAACAATGAGCAGTTCTTC	CASTSRTSGRNNEQFF
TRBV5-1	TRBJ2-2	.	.	TGCGCCAGCAGCTTGAGGCCTCTACTAGGATACACCGGGGAGCTGTTTTTT	CASSLRPLLGYTGELFF
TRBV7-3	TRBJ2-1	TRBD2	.	TGTGCCAGCAGCTCCCCGGGACTAGGGAATGAGCAGTTCTTC	CASSSPGLGNEQFF
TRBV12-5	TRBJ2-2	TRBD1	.	TGTGCTAGTGGTTTGGACCCTGATTACAGGGGGTTGACCGGGGAGCTGTTTTTT	CASGLDPDYRGLTGELFF
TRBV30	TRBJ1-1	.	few	TGTGCCTGGAGTCCGATGAACACTGAAGCTTTCTTT	CAWSPMNTEAFF
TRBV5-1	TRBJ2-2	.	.	TGCGCCAGCATCAGACAGAACACCGGGGAGCTGTTTTTT	CASIRQNTGELFF
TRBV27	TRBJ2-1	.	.	TGTGCCAGCAGTTCGCAGTCTTACAATGAGCAGTTCTTC	CASSSQSYNEQFF
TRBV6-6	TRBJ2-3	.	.	TGTGCCAGCAGTTACTTACTAGTAGGAGAGGCAGATACGCAGTATTTT	CASSYLLVGEADTQYF
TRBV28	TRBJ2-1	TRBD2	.	TGTGCCAGCAGCTTAGCGGGAGACACCTACAATGAGCAGTTCTTC	CASSLAGDTYNEQFF
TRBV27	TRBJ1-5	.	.	TGTGCCAGCAGTTACCAGGGGTTTCAGCCCCAGCATTTT	CASSYQGFQPQHF
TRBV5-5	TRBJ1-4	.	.	TGTGCCAGCAGCCTCGGGCCCCTCGAAAAACTGTTTTTT	CASSLGPLEKLFF
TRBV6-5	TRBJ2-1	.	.	TGTGCCAGCAGTTACGGGGGAGCTTACAATGAGCAGTTCTTC	CASSYGGAYNEQFF
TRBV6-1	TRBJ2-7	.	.	TGTGCCAGCAGTGAAGTGAGGGGATTCTACGAGCAGTACTTC	CASSEVRGFYEQYF
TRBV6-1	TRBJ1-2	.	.	TGTGCCAGCAGTGAAGCCCGTAGGACAAGTAACTATGGCTACACCTTC	CASSEARRTSNYGYTF
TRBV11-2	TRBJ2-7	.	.	TGTGCCACCGCTCCGGGACGGAATTACGAGCAGTACTTC	CATAPGRNYEQYF
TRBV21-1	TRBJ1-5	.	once	TGTGCCAGCAGCAAAAGTAGGGGAGCGCGGAGAGGGAAGAGCAATCAGCCCCAGCATTTT	CASSKSRGARRGKSNQPQHF
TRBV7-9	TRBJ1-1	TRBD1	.	TGTGCCAGCAGCTTATTACAGGGGGCGGCTGAAGCTTTCTTT	CASSLLQGAAEAFF
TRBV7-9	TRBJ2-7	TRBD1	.	TGTGCCAGCAGCCCGGGCCAGGGGGCCTACGAGCAGTACTTC	CASSPGQGAYEQYF
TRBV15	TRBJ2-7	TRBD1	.	TGTGCCACCAGCAGAGGTCCGACAGGGGGCGCTTACGAGCAGTACTTC	CATSRGPTGGAYEQYF
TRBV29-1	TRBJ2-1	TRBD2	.	TGCAGCGTTGAGTGGGAGGGGCCATACAATGAGCAGTTCTTC	CSVEWEGPYNEQFF
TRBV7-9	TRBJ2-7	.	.	TGTGCCAGCAGCTTAGCACCGATAAGGTCCAACTACGAGCAGTACTTC	CASSLAPIRSNYEQYF
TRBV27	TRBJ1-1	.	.	TGTGCCAGCAGCGATCCCGGGGGGCCGTGGGGAGCTTTCTTT	CASSDPGGPWGAFF
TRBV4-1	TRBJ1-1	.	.	TGCGCCAGCAGCCACCCTTTCGGTGAGGGGAACACTGAAGCTTTCTTT	CASSHPFGEGNTEAFF
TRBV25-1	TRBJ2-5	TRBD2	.	TGTGCCAGCAGTGACCGACTAGCGGGGATACAAGAGACCCAGTACTTC	CASSDRLAGIQETQYF
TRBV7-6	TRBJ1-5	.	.	TGTGCCAGCAGCGGGGGGGGCAGCAATCAGCCCCAGCATTTT	CASSGGGSNQPQHF
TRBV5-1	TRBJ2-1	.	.	TGCGCCAGCAGTCGACCGAGGGTTAGGAGGAGTGAGCAGTTCTTC	CASSRPRVRRSEQFF
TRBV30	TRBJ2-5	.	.	TGTGCCTGGAGTGTGGGTAGTTTGGAGACCCAGTACTTC	CAWSVGSLETQYF
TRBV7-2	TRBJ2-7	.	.	TGTGCCAGCAGCTTTGGGAACTACGAGCAGTACTTC	CASSFGNYEQYF
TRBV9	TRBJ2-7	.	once	TGTGCCAGCAGCGCCGGGGTCGGATACGAGCAGTACTTC	CASSAGVGYEQYF
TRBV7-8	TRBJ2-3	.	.	TGTGCCAGCTGGGACGTCAACACAGATACGCAGTATTTT	CASWDVNTDTQYF
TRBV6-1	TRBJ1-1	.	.	TGTGCCAGCAGTGAGCACCCCATGAACACTGAAGCTTTCTTT	CASSEHPMNTEAFF
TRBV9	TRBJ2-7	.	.	TGTGCCAGCAGCGTAGGGGATCAGGGATACGAGCAGTACTTC	CASSVGDQGYEQYF
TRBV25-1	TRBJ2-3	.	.	TGTGCCAGCAGTGAATACCCGTTCGATACGCAGTATTTT	CASSEYPFDTQYF
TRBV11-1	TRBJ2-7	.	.	TGTGCCAGCAGCCCATTCCCTGGATACGAGCAGTACTTC	CASSPFPGYEQYF
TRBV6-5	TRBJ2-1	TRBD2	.	TGTGCCAGCAGTTGGACTAGCGGTGTATCGGACATGGAGCAGTTCTTC	CASSWTSGVSDMEQFF